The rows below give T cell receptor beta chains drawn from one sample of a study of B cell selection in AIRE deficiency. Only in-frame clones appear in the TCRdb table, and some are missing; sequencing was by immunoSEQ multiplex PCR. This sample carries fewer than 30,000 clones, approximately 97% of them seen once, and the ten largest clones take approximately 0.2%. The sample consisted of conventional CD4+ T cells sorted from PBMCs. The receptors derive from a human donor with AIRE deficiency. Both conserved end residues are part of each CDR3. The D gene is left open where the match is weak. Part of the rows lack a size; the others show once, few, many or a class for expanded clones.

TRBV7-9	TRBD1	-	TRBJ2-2	CASSLGQMNDVGELFF	TGTGCCAGCAGCTTGGGACAGATGAATGATGTCGGGGAGCTGTTTTTT
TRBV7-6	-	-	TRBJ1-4	CASSSPRGEDEKLFF	TGTGCCAGCAGCTCCCCCAGGGGAGAAGATGAAAAACTGTTTTTT
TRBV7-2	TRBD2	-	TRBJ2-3	CASSFAGTNTDTQYF	TGTGCCAGCAGCTTCGCCGGGACTAACACAGATACGCAGTATTTT
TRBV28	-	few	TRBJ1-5	CASSQGGSNQPQHF	TGTGCCAGCAGTCAAGGGGGGAGCAATCAGCCCCAGCATTTT
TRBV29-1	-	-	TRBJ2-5	CSVDQGAGAIGAQYF	TGCAGCGTTGACCAGGGCGCGGGGGCCATAGGCGCCCAGTACTTC
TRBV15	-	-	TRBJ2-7	CATSSHRVSSYEQYF	TGTGCCACCAGCAGCCACCGGGTCAGCTCCTACGAGCAGTACTTC
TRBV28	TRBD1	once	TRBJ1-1	CASSLGGTGGVTEAFF	TGTGCCAGCAGTTTAGGCGGGACAGGGGGGGTGACTGAAGCTTTCTTT
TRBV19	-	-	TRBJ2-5	CASSIERSGTQYF	TGTGCCAGTAGTATAGAGAGGTCGGGGACCCAGTACTTC
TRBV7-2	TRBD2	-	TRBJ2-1	CASSSFTPGLAGAYNEQFF	TGTGCCAGCAGCTCTTTCACTCCGGGACTAGCGGGCGCCTACAATGAGCAGTTCTTC
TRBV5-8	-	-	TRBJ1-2	CASSLAGVRRYGYTF	TGTGCCAGCAGCTTGGCTGGGGTTAGGAGGTATGGCTACACCTTC
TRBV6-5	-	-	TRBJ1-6	CASTRTGRNSPLHF	TGTGCCAGCACCAGAACAGGGCGTAATTCACCCCTCCACTTT
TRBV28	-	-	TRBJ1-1	CASSFSRGLNTEAFF	TGTGCCAGCAGTTTTTCCCGGGGATTGAACACTGAAGCTTTCTTT
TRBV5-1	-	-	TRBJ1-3	CASSLEQAGNTIYF	TGCGCCAGCAGCTTGGAACAGGCTGGAAACACCATATATTTT
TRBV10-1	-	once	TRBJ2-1	CASSEQAPFNNEQFF	TGCGCCAGCAGTGAGCAAGCCCCCTTTAACAATGAGCAGTTCTTC
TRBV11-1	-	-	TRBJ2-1	CASSLRRESGNEQFF	TGTGCCAGCAGCTTAAGGAGGGAATCAGGCAATGAGCAGTTCTTC
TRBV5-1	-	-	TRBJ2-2	CASSLEGKDTGELFF	TGCGCCAGCAGCTTGGAGGGCAAAGACACCGGGGAGCTGTTTTTT